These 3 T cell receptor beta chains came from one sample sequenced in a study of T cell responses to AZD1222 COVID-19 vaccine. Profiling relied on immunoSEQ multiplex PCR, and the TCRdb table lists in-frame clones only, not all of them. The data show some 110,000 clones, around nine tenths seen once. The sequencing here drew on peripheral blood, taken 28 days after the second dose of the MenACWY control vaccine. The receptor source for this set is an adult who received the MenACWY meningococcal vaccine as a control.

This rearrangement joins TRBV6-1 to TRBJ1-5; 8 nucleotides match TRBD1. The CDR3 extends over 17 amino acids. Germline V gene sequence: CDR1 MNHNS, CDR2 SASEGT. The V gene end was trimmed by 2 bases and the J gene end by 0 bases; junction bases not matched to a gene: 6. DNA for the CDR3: TGTGCCAGCAGTGAACTCAGGACAGGGTATAGCAATCAGCCCCAGCATTTT. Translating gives CASSELRTGYSNQPQHF.

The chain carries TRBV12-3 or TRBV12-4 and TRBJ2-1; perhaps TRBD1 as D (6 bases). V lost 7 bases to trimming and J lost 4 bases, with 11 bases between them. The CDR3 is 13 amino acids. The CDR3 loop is CASTGQTYNEQFF. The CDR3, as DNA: TGTGCCAGCACTGGACAGACTTACAATGAGCAGTTCTTC.

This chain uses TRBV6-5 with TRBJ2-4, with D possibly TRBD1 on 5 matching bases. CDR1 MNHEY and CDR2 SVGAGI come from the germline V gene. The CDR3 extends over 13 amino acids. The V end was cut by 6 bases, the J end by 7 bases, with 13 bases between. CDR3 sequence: CASRPPSGNIQYF. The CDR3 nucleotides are TGTGCCAGCAGGCCCCCCTCAGGGAACATTCAGTACTTC.